This TCR beta chain came from a study of blood T cell repertoires in COVID-19. Categorization into cohorts depended on clinical history that participants reported. Two negative PCRs, clearance, or symptom resolution were required of recovered Cohort 3 donors. V gave up 5 bases and J gave up 6 bases; unmatched junction bases: 11. CDR1 SGHVS and CDR2 FNYEAQ come from the germline V gene. The CDR3 is 16 amino acids. Here immunoSEQ multiplex PCR was the method, and the copy in TCRdb shows in-frame clones only, minus some. The sample holds some 330,000 clones; around 90% are singletons and the top ten take less than 5.5%.

The rearrangement joins TRBV7-6 to TRBJ1-4, with 8 bases matching TRBD1. This sequence originates from a man aged 30-40 years who had recovered from COVID-19. Sequenced input: PBMCs or T cells enriched from blood (not recorded which). CDR3 sequence reads: CASSPHLTGEDEKLFF. The CDR3 region has the DNA TGTGCCAGCAGCCCACACCTGACAGGGGAGGATGAAAAACTGTTTTTT.